Following are 9 T cell receptor beta chains from one sample sequenced in a study of CD8 T cells in ankylosing spondylitis. One entry per CDR3 protein results from TCRdb running MiXCR on the 5' RACE reads. The sample lists nearly 250,000 distinct CDR3 sequences, 30% to 35% seen once, with roughly 4.2% in the top ten. The specimen sequenced was blood, either unsorted or a sorted T cell fraction (not recorded which). Receptors were obtained from a male donor with ankylosing spondylitis or in good health (not recorded which).

V usage is TRBV24-1 and J usage is TRBJ2-2; tentative D call: TRBD2 (5 bases). Germline-derived CDR1 and CDR2 are KGHDR and SFDVKD. V gave up 9 bases and J gave up 4 bases, with 11 bases separating them. The CDR3 contains 13 residues. This chain's CDR3 is CATFSGITGELFF. The CDR3 nucleotides read TGTGCCACCTTCTCCGGGATCACCGGGGAGCTGTTTTTT.

This clonotype appeared a few times. The rearrangement uses TRBV5-1 and TRBJ2-7; a possible D gene is TRBD1 (6 bases). Trimming shortened V by 6 bases and J by 5 bases, and 24 bases separated the two germline ends. CDR1 is SGHRS and CDR2 is YFSETQ in the germline V gene. The CDR3 has 16 residues. CDR3 DNA: TGCGCCAGCATCCCCCAACCCGGCCAGGGGTTACACGAGCAGTACTTC. This encodes CASIPQPGQGLHEQYF.

The chain combines TRBV20-1 with TRBJ2-7, with D unclear. The CDR3 has 13 residues. Germline loops: CDR1 DFQATT, CDR2 SNEGSKA (reference sequence). Trimming removed 6 bases from V and 2 bases from J, with 14 bases in between. Here the CDR3 DNA reads TGCAGTGCCCCCCCAGCAGGTGCCTACGAGCAGTACTTC. This gives the protein CSAPPAGAYEQYF.

CDR3 sequence: CASSPGTDYNEQFF. The CDR3 nucleotides read TGTGCCAGCAGCCCCGGGACTGACTACAATGAGCAGTTCTTC. The chain carries TRBV4-2 and TRBJ2-1, with a weak D call TRBD2 (6 bases). The CDR3 spans 14 residues. Deletions cut 4 bases from V and 3 bases from J, with 10 bases between. Germline V gene data show CDR1 as LGHNA and CDR2 as YNFKEQ.

This clonotype has at least ten counts. The DNA is omitted, as the CDR3 cannot be located on it reliably, and the CDR3 follows TCRdb's listing. The chain couples TRBV6-1 to TRBJ2-2; whether TRBD1, the table's D call, matches the DNA was not checked. The germline V gene encodes CDR1 MNHNS and CDR2 SASEGT. The CDR3 is 17 residues long, ends included. The CDR3 here is CASRRQGSTSGPGELFF.

J is TRBJ2-7 and V is TRBV20-1; TRBD1 agrees at 7 bases. The CDR3 consists of 14 residues. With V trimmed by 6 bases and J by 0 bases, 8 bases remained unmatched. The germline gives CDR1 DFQATT, CDR2 SNEGSKA (reference sequence). CDR3 sequence: CSADWTGSSYEQYF. The CDR3 coding sequence is TGCAGTGCCGACTGGACAGGTAGCTCCTACGAGCAGTACTTC.

The CDR3 DNA sequence: TGTGCCAGCAGCTCCCGGGACGTAGACACCGGGGAGCTGTTTTTT. It specifies CASSSRDVDTGELFF. This chain uses TRBV11-2 with TRBJ2-2, with D perhaps matching TRBD1 or TRBD2 (5 bases each). The CDR3 totals 15 residues. Germline V gene lookup returns CDR1 SGHAT and CDR2 FQNNGV. V was trimmed by 4 bases and J by 3 bases, leaving 12 bases between them. The full variable domain, in which reference TRBV11-2 and TRBJ2-2 provide the parts outside the CDR3, is EAGVAQSPRYKIIEKRQSVAFWCNPISGHATLYWYQQILGQGPKLLIQFQNNGVVDDSQLPKDRFSAERLKGVDSTLKIQPAKLEDSAVYLCASSSRDVDTGELFFGEGSRLTVL.

This chain connects TRBV12-3 or TRBV12-4 to TRBJ1-2; TRBD1 matches 8 bases. CDR3 size: 12 residues. V gave up 6 bases and J gave up 6 bases; unmatched junction bases: 3. CDR3 DNA: TGTGCCAGCAGGGTGACAGGGGATGGCTACACCTTC. As protein: CASRVTGDGYTF.

The sample holds a few counts of this clonotype. The chain has TRBV29-1 and TRBJ2-7; D may match TRBD1 or TRBD2 (6 bases each). The CDR3 length is 14 residues. Deletions cut 4 bases from V and 2 bases from J, with 15 bases between. The germline gives CDR1 SQVTM, CDR2 ANQGSEA. The CDR3 coding sequence is TGCAGCGTTGTTGGAGGGGACAAGACCTACGAGCAGTACTTC. This encodes CSVVGGDKTYEQYF.